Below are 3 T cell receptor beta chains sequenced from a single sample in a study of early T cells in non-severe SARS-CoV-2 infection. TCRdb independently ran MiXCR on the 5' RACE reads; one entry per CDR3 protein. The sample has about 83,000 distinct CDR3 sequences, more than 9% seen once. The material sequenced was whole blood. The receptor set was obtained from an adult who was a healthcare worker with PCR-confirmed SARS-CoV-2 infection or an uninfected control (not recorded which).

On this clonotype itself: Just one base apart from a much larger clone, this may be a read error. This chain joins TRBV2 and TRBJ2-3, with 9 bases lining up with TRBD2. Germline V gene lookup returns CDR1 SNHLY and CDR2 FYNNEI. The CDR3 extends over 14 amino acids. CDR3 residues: CACRLAALTDTQYF. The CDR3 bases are TGTGCCTGCAGACTAGCGGCCCTGACAGATACGCAGTATTTT.

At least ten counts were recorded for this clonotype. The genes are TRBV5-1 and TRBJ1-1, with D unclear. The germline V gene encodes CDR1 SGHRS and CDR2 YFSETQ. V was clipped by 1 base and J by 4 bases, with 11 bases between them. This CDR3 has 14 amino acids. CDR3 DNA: TGCGCCAGCAGCTTGAGAGACGTCGGCACTGAAGCTTTCTTT. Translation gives CASSLRDVGTEAFF.

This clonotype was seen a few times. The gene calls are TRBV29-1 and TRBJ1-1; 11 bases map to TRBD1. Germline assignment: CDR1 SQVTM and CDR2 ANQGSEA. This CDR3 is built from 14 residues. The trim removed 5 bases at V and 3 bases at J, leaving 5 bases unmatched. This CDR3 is CSVTDRGRDTEAFF. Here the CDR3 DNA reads TGCAGCGTTACGGACAGGGGGCGGGACACTGAAGCTTTCTTT.